This T cell receptor (beta chain) was observed in a study of molecular identifiers for immune sequencing clone quantification (dated by TCRdb to 2016 to 2018). Concerning the study at large: For a replicate experiment, RNA from around 20,000 or 100,000 naive CD8 T cells was divided into five aliquots, and four of the five aliquots were sequenced. CD8 T cells were used in a methods study to benchmark molecular-identifier clustering-based TCR repertoire sequencing (MIDCIRS) and TCR RNA copy counting. Overall results and qualifications from the work: Spiked-in Jurkat TCR RNA equivalent to a single cell was reported to be detectable even among approximately 1.1 million naive CD8 T cells. Approximately 3.3 recovered TCR RNA copies per cell were obtained by modeling, versus roughly 9.1 by digital PCR, implying a capture efficiency of about 30%. Highly expanded clone sizes could be underestimated if identical TCR molecules share a barcode. Spiked-in Jurkat TCR RNA (around 9 copies' worth), which is not part of the donor repertoire, was contained in the naive libraries. In CMV-specific effector cells, clones with more than 20 RNA copies accounted for over 99% of molecules, whereas in naive cells such clones accounted for under 1%. Without barcode sub-clustering, chimeric consensus sequences inflated TCR diversity; chimeras reached as high as 47%.

Libraries of naive CD8 T cells were built from approximately 20,000 to 980,000 sorted cells, with 10%, 30% or 50% of the purified RNA used. Naive CD8 T cells, defined as CD8+CD4-CCR7+CD45RA+, were FACS-sorted into RLT Plus buffer on a BD FACSAria II. To test detection sensitivity, Jurkat RNA equal to around nine TCR copies was added to samples of about 20,000-1,000,000 naive CD8 T cells. Enrichment of CD8 T cells was done with RosetteSep CD8+ T Cell Enrichment Cocktail plus Ficoll-Paque, and ACK red cell lysis came afterward. This clonotype was seen many times. Its antigen is unknown. No base quality information exists; no much larger clone differs at one position. V gives up 3 bases and J gives up 1 base, and the segment between their germline ends measures 16 bases. The CDR3 starts with the cysteine, ends with the phenylalanine, and has 15 residues. Kept here is only the CDR3 DNA, which spans 45 bases and is read in frame from base 1. Looking up the germline V gene (reference sequence) yields CDR1 DFQATT and CDR2 SNEGSKA.

Library creation used PCR. Sequenced on an Illumina HiSeq 4000. Bulk TCR libraries were prepared as previously described, using TCR primers listed in Table S5. Total RNA was purified with the Qiagen AllPrep DNA/RNA kit. Reads from multiple sequencing runs of the same library were pooled before analysis. In the original analysis: Only reads with exact TCR constant sequence were kept, trimmed to 150 nt, and grouped by their 12-nt molecular barcodes. Reads inside each barcode group were sub-clustered using a 15% Levenshtein threshold, and a quality-weighted consensus sequence was constructed for each RNA molecule. Non-functional sequences were discarded, and so were lower-count sequences lying one edit away from another sequence. On the basis of fitting two negative binomial distributions, barcode sub-clusters with fewer than 20% of the maximum read count were discarded. The raw public data were reprocessed by TCRdb itself: fastp quality trimming at Q25, MiXCR clonotype calling, in-frame beta chains only. When rows share a CDR3 protein, they turn into one entry using the most common DNA and genes. None of the V and J calls come from the authors' own analysis; TCRdb made them. The sample yields just under 650,000 distinct CDR3 sequences; about 20% were counted once. The ten largest clonotypes hold roughly 0.83% of the sample.

The sample comprised naive CD8+ T cells from blood, with Jurkat cell RNA spiked in. Sample cell subset or site, as interpreted from the label and publication: FACS-sorted CD8+CD4-CCR7+CD45RA+ naive T cells. The TCR comes from a human donor in good health. Some libraries in this study had Jurkat cell RNA spiked in. The chain links TRBV20-1 with TRBJ2-7; the D match is possibly TRBD1 or TRBD2, with 5 bases aligned in each. The sequenced DNA is TGCAGTGCTAGTCCTTGGGACCCGAGGTCCTACGAGCAGTACTTC. It specifies CSASPWDPRSYEQYF.